Listed here are 32 T cell receptor beta chains from one sample, sequenced in a study of blood T cell repertoires in COVID-19. The table came from immunoSEQ multiplex PCR; TCRdb's copy has only in-frame clones and leaves some out. The table has 150,000 to 200,000 clones, under 90% seen once; the top ten hold 13% to 15%. Sequences were obtained from peripheral blood. Source of these receptors: a woman in her 70s with COVID-19, enrolled during active disease.

J is TRBJ2-3 and V is TRBV29-1, with 11 nucleotides matching TRBD2. The germline V gene has CDR1 SQVTM and CDR2 ANQGSEA. The CDR3 runs 14 residues. V was clipped by 4 bases and J by 2 bases; unmatched bases: 2. The CDR3 nucleotides are TGCAGCGTTGGGACTAGCGGGTCCACAGATACGCAGTATTTT. Translating gives CSVGTSGSTDTQYF.

In its sample, this clone was seen a few times. The chain joins TRBV9 to TRBJ2-2, with 8 bases identical to TRBD2. CDR1 is SGDLS and CDR2 is YYNGEE in the germline V gene. V lost 4 bases to trimming and J lost 5 bases; unmatched junction nucleotides: 7. The CDR3 sequence is 15 residues long. CDR3 DNA sequence: TGTGCCAGCAGCACCAGCGGGGGCCGGACCGGGGAGCTGTTTTTT. It encodes CASSTSGGRTGELFF.

This sequence joins TRBV7-2 and TRBJ1-3, with 10 positions matching TRBD1. CDR1 is SGHTA, CDR2 FQGNSA, per germline. V lost 1 base and J lost 2; bases outside the gene matches: 2. This CDR3 comprises 16 residues. The CDR3 DNA follows: TGTGCCAGCAGCTTAGGAGGGACAGGGGCTGGAAACACCATATATTTT. Amino acids: CASSLGGTGAGNTIYF. Full variable domain (missing parts from reference TRBV7-2 and TRBJ1-3): GAGVSQSPSNKVTEKGKDVELRCDPISGHTALYWYRQSLGQGLEFLIYFQGNSAPDKSGLPSDRFSAERTGGSVSTLTIQRTQQEDSAVYLCASSLGGTGAGNTIYFGEGSWLTVV.

About this clone itself: Other DNA sequences in this sample translate to the same CDR3. The rearrangement links TRBV12-3 or TRBV12-4 to TRBJ2-3; unclear D gene. Trimming cost V 3 bases and J 6 bases, with 4 bases left between them. The length of the CDR3 is 11 residues. Here the CDR3 reads CASSFLDTQYF. The CDR3 DNA is TGTGCCAGCAGTTTTCTGGATACGCAGTATTTT.

This clone was detected only once. The chain joins TRBV18 to TRBJ1-1; no definite D call. The CDR3 has 14 amino acids. Per germline, CDR1 KGHSH and CDR2 LQKENI. Trimming shortened V by 4 bases and J by 6 bases, and 15 bases separated the two germline ends. The CDR3 nucleotides are TGTGCCAGCTCACGTCAAGGACGGACTTCTGAAGCTTTCTTT. Its translation: CASSRQGRTSEAFF.

The chain employs TRBV5-6 and TRBJ1-6; no reliable D call. Germline V gene lookup returns CDR1 SGHDT and CDR2 YYEEEE. Trimming took 0 bases from V and 12 from J, leaving 10 bases between them. The CDR3 is 13 residues long. The CDR3 sequence is CASSLDPSRPLHF. Here the CDR3 DNA reads TGTGCCAGCAGCTTGGACCCCTCCAGACCCCTCCACTTT.

The chain links TRBV19 to TRBJ2-5, with 7 bases lining up with TRBD1. Germline CDR1 is LNHDA and CDR2 is SQIVND (reference sequence). V was pared by 7 bases and J by 5 bases, with 10 bases of the junction left unmatched. The CDR3 covers 14 residues. Here the CDR3 reads CASNAGGRAETQYF. CDR3 bases: TGTGCCAGTAATGCAGGGGGTCGAGCGGAGACCCAGTACTTC.

This clone was observed once. DNA for the CDR3: TGTGCCAGCAGTTACCATGGCAGGGACTATGGCTACACCTTC. It translates to CASSYHGRDYGYTF. The V gene is TRBV6-5, the J gene TRBJ1-2, with D tentatively TRBD1 (5 bases). The germline CDR1 and CDR2 sequences are MNHEY and SVGAGI. Trimming took 2 bases from V and 3 from J, leaving 10 bases between them. CDR3 length equals 14 residues.

This sequence joins TRBV27 and TRBJ2-3; D is possibly TRBD2 (5 bases). The CDR3 is 13 residues long. Trimming took off 5 bases at V and 1 base at J, with 7 bases between the two ends. Germline V gene sequence: CDR1 MNHEY, CDR2 SMNVEV (reference sequence). CDR3 sequence reads: CASSVRGTDTQYF. CDR3 in DNA: TGTGCCAGCAGTGTGAGGGGCACAGATACGCAGTATTTT.

This clone appeared once. This rearrangement joins TRBV2 to TRBJ1-4; TRBD1 agrees at 9 bases. The CDR3 sequence is 14 residues long. With 6 bases clipped from V and 7 bases from J, the junction kept 6 bases outside the gene matches. The germline V gene has CDR1 SNHLY and CDR2 FYNNEI. The CDR3 nucleotides read TGTGCCAGCAGAGGGACAGGGTGGGGTGAAAAACTGTTTTTT. The encoded protein is CASRGTGWGEKLFF.

V gene TRBV2 combines with J gene TRBJ2-2, with 9 bases matching TRBD2. The CDR3 loop spans 14 amino acids. Germline V gene data show CDR1 as SNHLY and CDR2 as FYNNEI. The junction had 8 bases not matched to a gene; V was cut back by 10 bases and J by 5 bases. The DNA for the CDR3 is TGTGCCACCCAGACTAGCGGAAGTACCGGGGAGCTGTTTTTT. Encoded protein: CATQTSGSTGELFF.

This clone appeared a few times. The chain is built from TRBV6-5 and TRBJ1-2; no clear D. With 5 bases removed from V and 8 bases from J, the gap between germline ends came to 15 bases. CDR1 MNHEY and CDR2 SVGAGI come from the germline V gene. CDR3 length: 13 residues. The CDR3 is CASSQSGRGGYTF. Written as DNA, the CDR3 is TGTGCCAGCAGTCAATCCGGAAGAGGGGGCTACACCTTC.

The chain links TRBV11-2 to TRBJ2-7; 12 bases map to TRBD2. Germline V lookup: CDR1 SGHAT, CDR2 FQNNGV. V shed 4 bases, J shed 9 bases, and the junction held 13 bases outside the gene matches. CDR3 length: 16 amino acids. This chain's CDR3 is CASSSKTSGGPLGQYV. In DNA form, the CDR3 reads TGTGCCAGCAGCTCAAAGACTAGCGGGGGCCCACTCGGGCAGTACGTC.

The chain joins TRBV15 to TRBJ2-5; 10 bases are a match to TRBD2. The CDR3 has 15 amino acids. In germline, CDR1 is LNHNV, CDR2 YYDKDF (reference sequence). The trim removed 2 bases at V and 4 bases at J, leaving 4 bases unmatched. The CDR3 sequence is CATSRSGGAGETQYF. As DNA, the CDR3 is TGTGCCACCAGCAGAAGCGGGGGGGCGGGAGAGACCCAGTACTTC.

The rearrangement links TRBV5-1 to TRBJ1-6; possibly TRBD1 for D (5 bases). Germline loops: CDR1 SGHRS, CDR2 YFSETQ. The CDR3 runs to 15 residues. V shed 4 bases and J shed 9 bases, with 17 bases lying between them. In nucleotides, the CDR3 is TGCGCCAGCAGCCTAGGGAGGGGAACGGGTTCACCCCTCCACTTT. Protein product: CASSLGRGTGSPLHF.

There are many counts of this clone. The V call is TRBV6-1, the J call TRBJ2-5, with 8 nucleotides matching TRBD2. V was pared by 0 bases and J by 2 bases, with 5 bases of the junction left unmatched. The CDR3 extends over 16 amino acids. CDR1 and CDR2 from the germline V gene are MNHNS and SASEGT. The CDR3 DNA is TGTGCCAGCAGTGAAGCTTTGCGGGGGGCACAAGAGACCCAGTACTTC. It yields the protein CASSEALRGAQETQYF.

CDR3 protein: CASSIGQGSGNIQYF. The CDR3 nucleotides read TGTGCCAGTAGTATAGGTCAGGGGAGTGGAAACATTCAGTACTTC. J is TRBJ2-4 and V is TRBV19, with a tentative D call TRBD1 (6 bases). V lost 1 base to trimming and J lost 6 bases, with 13 bases between them. The CDR3 contains 15 residues. Germline V gives CDR1 LNHDA, CDR2 SQIVND (reference sequence). Together with reference TRBV19 and TRBJ2-4, the CDR3 gives the full variable domain: DGGITQSPKYLFRKEGQNVTLSCEQNLNHDAMYWYRQDPGQGLRLIYYSQIVNDFQKGDIAEGYSVSREKKESFPLTVTSAQKNPTAFYLCASSIGQGSGNIQYFGAGTRLSVL.

This clone has only a few counts. The CDR3 sequence: CASSQGSTEAFF. CDR3 bases: TGTGCCAGCAGCCAAGGGAGCACTGAAGCTTTCTTT. V and J are TRBV3-1 (or the pseudogene TRBV3-2) and TRBJ1-1; no firm D call. This CDR3 contains 12 residues. In germline, CDR1 is LGHDT, CDR2 YNNKEL (reference sequence). Trimming left V 1 base short and J 4 bases short, with 4 bases between.

This chain joins TRBV28 and TRBJ1-1; D not certain. The V end was cut by 4 bases, the J end by 6 bases, with 12 bases between. In germline, CDR1 is MDHEN, CDR2 SYDVKM. CDR3 length: 13 amino acids. The CDR3 loop reads CASSSIRRAEAFF. The CDR3 nucleotides read TGTGCCAGCAGTTCCATTAGGCGGGCTGAAGCTTTCTTT.

V gene TRBV25-1 combines with J gene TRBJ2-5; maybe TRBD2 (6 bases). This CDR3 contains 16 residues. V was trimmed by 4 bases and J by 4 bases, leaving 19 bases between them. Per germline, CDR1 MGHDK and CDR2 SYGVNS. CDR3 in DNA: TGTGCCAGCAGTGCCACTAGCCCCAGGCAGGTAGAGACCCAGTACTTC. It yields the protein CASSATSPRQVETQYF.

This CDR3 reads CASSEYRGGEKLFF. CDR3 bases: TGTGCCAGCAGTGAATACAGGGGTGGAGAAAAACTGTTTTTT. V gene TRBV2 combines with J gene TRBJ1-4; 7 bases line up with TRBD1. Trimming took 2 bases from V and 8 from J; bases not matched to a gene: 5. In germline, CDR1 is SNHLY, CDR2 FYNNEI. The CDR3 sequence is 14 residues long.

CDR3 nucleotides: TGTGCCAGCAGCGCCGGGACAGCTCAACAAGAGACCCAGTACTTC. Translated, it gives CASSAGTAQQETQYF. The J gene is TRBJ2-5, the V gene TRBV7-8, with TRBD1 matching 7 bases. The CDR3 has 15 residues. Germline trimming cut 5 bases from V and 2 bases from J; bases unmatched to any gene: 8. Germline loops: CDR1 SGHVS, CDR2 FQNEAQ.

J is TRBJ1-3 and V is TRBV28, with D unclear. The germline V gene has CDR1 MDHEN and CDR2 SYDVKM. The CDR3 has 14 residues. The germline V and J ends were trimmed by 5 bases and 1 base, with 9 bases remaining between them. CDR3 DNA sequence: TGTGCCAGCAGTCGTGACAATTCTGGAAACACCATATATTTT. Its protein is CASSRDNSGNTIYF.

The count of this clone is one. V and J are TRBV28 and TRBJ2-3; 9 bases match TRBD2. The V gene's germline CDR1 is MDHEN and CDR2 SYDVKM. V was pared by 3 bases and J by 0 bases, with 10 bases of the junction left unmatched. The CDR3 length is 18 residues. DNA for the CDR3: TGTGCCAGCAGTTTGTTAGGGCTAGCGGGAATAAGCACAGATACGCAGTATTTT. It translates to CASSLLGLAGISTDTQYF.

The rearrangement links TRBV7-2 to TRBJ2-5; D perhaps matches TRBD2 (6 bases). The length of the CDR3 is 15 residues. V was pared by 3 bases and J by 1 base, with 12 bases between. CDR1 and CDR2 from the germline V gene are SGHTA and FQGNSA. CDR3 in DNA: TGTGCCAGCAGCTTCCAGGAGGGCAGCCAAGAGACCCAGTACTTC. Its translation is CASSFQEGSQETQYF.

This chain uses TRBV7-2 with TRBJ1-1; D uncertain. Germline lookup yields CDR1 SGHTA and CDR2 FQGNSA. V shed 5 bases and J shed 3 bases, with 10 bases lying between them. The CDR3 totals 13 residues. CDR3 coding DNA: TGTGCCAGCAGCCTCATCCCAGACACTGAAGCTTTCTTT. Its protein product is CASSLIPDTEAFF.

This rearrangement joins TRBV5-1 to TRBJ1-1; 8 bases match TRBD1. Per germline, CDR1 SGHRS and CDR2 YFSETQ. The CDR3 consists of 16 residues. Trimming cost V 0 bases and J 7 bases; bases outside gene matches: 11. The DNA of the CDR3 is TGCGCCAGCAGCTTGGAGACGGCAGGGGGCTTTGGTGAAGCTTTCTTT. Residues: CASSLETAGGFGEAFF.

This chain connects TRBV5-6 to TRBJ2-1; the D gene is possibly TRBD1 (6 bases). Germline loops: CDR1 SGHDT, CDR2 YYEEEE. Trimming left V 4 bases short and J 6 bases short, with 17 bases between. The CDR3 spans 15 residues. The CDR3: CASSDGTYTINEQFF. CDR3 sequence (DNA): TGTGCCAGCAGCGACGGGACATATACAATCAATGAGCAGTTCTTC.

The sample holds a few counts of this clone. This chain links TRBV15 with TRBJ2-5, with D tentatively TRBD1 (5 bases). The germline V gene encodes CDR1 LNHNV and CDR2 YYDKDF (reference sequence). V dropped 0 bases and J dropped 2 bases, with 10 bases sitting between them. The CDR3 is 15 residues long. The CDR3 here is CATSRDYRTQETQYF. The CDR3 DNA reads as TGTGCCACCAGCAGAGATTACCGGACACAAGAGACCCAGTACTTC.

The chain links TRBV7-9 to TRBJ2-5; no reliable D call. Germline assignment: CDR1 SEHNR and CDR2 FQNEAQ (reference sequence). CDR3 length: 15 residues. V dropped 3 bases and J dropped 3 bases, with 14 bases sitting between them. As DNA, the CDR3 is TGTGCCAGCAGCTTCCAGTTAGCCCCGAAAGAGACCCAGTACTTC. It translates to CASSFQLAPKETQYF.

This chain joins TRBV10-3 and TRBJ1-2, with 8 positions matching TRBD1. V dropped 5 bases and J dropped 8; count of bases not matched to a gene: 7. Germline CDR1 is ENHRY and CDR2 is SYGVKD. There are 13 residues in the CDR3. The chain's CDR3 is CAISPDRVSGYTF. In DNA form, the CDR3 reads TGTGCCATCAGTCCGGACAGGGTTAGCGGCTACACCTTC.

This clone was seen a single time. At one of its ends the junction is not consistent with the germline gene, which may arise from a read error. CDR3 nucleotide sequence: TGTGCCAGCAGCCTAATTGGAGACACCATATATTTT. Translating it yields CASSLIGDTIYF. V gene TRBV11-2 combines with J gene TRBJ1-3; no reliable D call. CDR1 SGHAT and CDR2 FQNNGV come from the germline V gene. The CDR3 runs to 12 residues.